Given below is one TCR beta chain in context. No cognate antigen has been identified for it. No clone much larger than this one lies a single base away; base qualities are absent. A case-control design nested within a healthcare worker cohort in London, UK, was used, with weekly nasopharyngeal swab PCR tests and blood sampling performed. Healthcare workers were enrolled in the week of the UK lockdown, from 23 to 31 March 2020, and were followed every week for up to about 15 weeks. This sample is drawn from a study of early T cells in non-severe SARS-CoV-2 infection listed by TCRdb under 2021. At the level of the whole study: Because TCR sequencing was done on bulk RNA from unsorted whole blood, the alpha and beta chains could not be paired.

Library prep was done by 5' RACE. The sequencer was a NextSeq 500. Unique molecular identifiers were attached to individual cDNA molecules in the TCR library protocol so that sequencing error and PCR bias could be corrected. Sequencing covered both TCR alpha and beta chains, and within each sample the abundances of alpha and beta sequences were tightly co-correlated. The original methods were these. V gene, J gene and CDR3 annotation of TCR sequences was performed with Decombinator V4. TCRs were defined as expanded if a significant change between any two time points was detected under a Poisson model with p below 0.0001. TCR abundances were normalised to the total number of TCRs sequenced in each sample and reported as counts per million. A search of VDJdb, accessed on 1 November 2021, was run for TCRs annotated to CMV, EBV and SARS-CoV-2, with TCRs annotated for multiple antigens excluded. TCRdb passed the public sequencing reads through fastp at Q25 and MiXCR, retaining productive beta sequences. Entries are consolidated by CDR3 protein sequence, retaining the most common genes and DNA. The V and J calls reflect TCRdb's pipeline rather than the authors' work. The sample table records 70,000 or so distinct CDR3 sequences; roughly 10% of these occur just once. The biggest ten clones account for approximately 5.9% of the sample.

Results the study describes overall, beyond this receptor: VDJdb matching was skewed toward anti-spike CD8 responses and likely underestimated virus-specific expansions by missing private and CD4 specificities.

The clonotype was recovered from an adult who was a healthcare worker with PCR-confirmed SARS-CoV-2 infection or an uninfected control (not recorded which). Sequences were obtained from whole blood.

The CDR3 amino acid sequence is: CASSFSQTAKETQYF. The bases read TGTGCCAGCAGTTTCTCACAGACGGCAAAAGAGACCCAGTACTTC. The sequence joins TRBV28 to TRBJ2-5; the D gene remains uncertain. From a lookup of the germline V gene, CDR1 and CDR2 are MDHEN and SYDVKM. The CDR3 goes from the cysteine to the phenylalanine over 15 residues. Just the 45-base CDR3 DNA is kept, in frame starting at base 1. V loses 3 bases of germline sequence and J loses 3 bases, and the interval between the two ends is 14 bases. The full variable domain, with segments outside the CDR3 supplied by the reference TRBV28 and TRBJ2-5 proteins, appears as DVKVTQSSRYLVKRTGEKVFLECVQDMDHENMFWYRQDPGLGLRLIYFSYDVKMKEKGDIPEGYSVSREKKERFSLILESASTNQTSMYLCASSFSQTAKETQYFGPGTRLLVL.